This T cell receptor beta chain originates from a study of neoadjuvant nivolumab and ipilimumab in lung cancer (dated by TCRdb to the early 2020s). Broadly, across the study: Nivolumab was administered intravenously at 3 mg/kg on days 1, 15 and 29, and in the combination arm ipilimumab 1 mg/kg was added on day 1 only. Of the roughly 43 patients with operable NSCLC treated in the trial, roughly 23 were randomized to nivolumab monotherapy and around 20 to nivolumab plus ipilimumab. For each study arm, the primary endpoint of the trial was the rate of major pathologic response (MPR) in the intention-to-treat population. Matched pretherapy and resected tumor pairs were analyzed for seven patients: four treated with nivolumab and three with nivolumab plus ipilimumab. TCR repertoires were compared between pretherapy (baseline) peripheral blood and tumors resected at surgery after neoadjuvant immune checkpoint blockade. Overall study outcomes, separate from this receptor: From pretherapy to surgery, tumor T-cell richness and clonality increased in three of three dual-therapy tumors but in only two of four nivolumab-treated tumors. No significant correlation was found between TCR clonality and pathologic tumor regression, and only one major-pathologic-response sample was available for the clonality analysis. Resected tumors had greater TCR richness and clonality than tumor-adjacent uninvolved lung, and increases were observed in more dual-therapy-treated tumors. A small number of samples was subjected to TCR sequencing. TCR richness in pretherapy blood showed a positive correlation with richness in tumors resected after neoadjuvant therapy (Spearman R of about 0.84).

To prepare the library, the immunoSEQ multiplex PCR assay was applied. On the study's bioinformatics: Repertoires were summarized by richness and clonality, and significantly expanded and contracted clones were identified between pre- and post-therapy samples. The table comes from immuneACCESS by way of TCRdb, which keeps in-frame sequences with V and J called. Part of the clones is missing from these tables; in studies checked, under half for an unresolved V gene and the rest for unknown reasons. The DNA gave D and trimming, while V, J and clone size come from that table. Recorded for this sample are tens of thousands of clones; around nine tenths of them occurred a single time. Clones ranked in the top ten supply about 3.5% of the sample. The germline V gene provides CDR1 SGHAT and CDR2 FQNNGV. The CDR3, from cysteine to phenylalanine, totals 13 residues. Left in the record is the CDR3 DNA by itself, 39 bases read in frame from the first base. V and J lose 5 bases and 7 bases, and a span of 12 bases separates them.

The intended sense of this specimen's time point label: pretherapy, before neoadjuvant immune checkpoint inhibitors. Samples were obtained from the phase 2 randomized NEOSTAR trial, in which neoadjuvant nivolumab or nivolumab plus ipilimumab followed by surgery was tested in operable NSCLC. Points on this clone: Its target antigen remains unknown. No qualities accompany the bases; no much larger clone lies one base away.

The material sequenced was blood, taken before neoadjuvant nivolumab, alone or with ipilimumab. The receptor was derived from an adult with non-small cell lung cancer. Some clones in this sample may be carry-over from other donors' samples. Here the chain combines TRBV11-2 and TRBJ2-1, and perhaps TRBD2 as D gene, on 5 matching bases. CDR3 loop: CASSPRTGNEQFF. The nucleotide sequence reads TGTGCCAGCAGCCCTAGGACTGGTAATGAGCAGTTCTTC.